These T cell receptor beta chains were read from a single sample in a study of cytomegalovirus exposure and HLA in healthy donors. Profiling relied on immunoSEQ multiplex PCR, and the TCRdb table lists in-frame clones only, not all of them. The data show some 150,000 clones, approximately 77% seen once. The sample taken for sequencing was PBMCs. The receptors originated from a woman aged 50 to 60 in good health and CMV-seronegative. Each CDR3 is given with its conserved first and last residue. Fields, in order: CDR3 length, V gene, CDR3 protein.

len: 14
v_gene: TRBV14
CDR3aa: CASSYGLAIDTQYF

len: 12
v_gene: TRBV19
CDR3aa: CASYRGNTEAFF

len: 15
v_gene: TRBV4-3
CDR3aa: CASSQQTGGPGELFF

len: 16
v_gene: TRBV19
CDR3aa: CASTHARGTGANVLTF

len: 14
v_gene: TRBV30
CDR3aa: CAWSLGGSYNEQFF

len: 17
v_gene: TRBV5-1
CDR3aa: CASSPGTSGSKGYEQYF

len: 15
v_gene: TRBV6-1
CDR3aa: CASIGTGGPNEKLFF

len: 13
v_gene: TRBV19
CDR3aa: CASRNPLNTEAFF

len: 12
v_gene: TRBV5-1
CDR3aa: CASSQVGTEAFF

len: 17
v_gene: TRBV11-2
CDR3aa: CASSLGRDRGHLETQYF

len: 15
v_gene: TRBV7-2
CDR3aa: CASSLADRGSYEQYF

len: 15
v_gene: TRBV4-3
CDR3aa: CASSQGAGGSYEQYF

len: 13
v_gene: TRBV9
CDR3aa: CASSVVTGHEQYF

len: 16
v_gene: TRBV19
CDR3aa: CASSIGFRGRGQPQHF

len: 16
v_gene: TRBV5-4
CDR3aa: CASSLKGQGAKDTQYF

len: 13
v_gene: TRBV5-1
CDR3aa: CASSPRTAEKLFF

len: 16
v_gene: TRBV10-1
CDR3aa: CASSEDREFSYNEQFF

len: 14
v_gene: TRBV7-2
CDR3aa: CASSLAGTYNEQFF

len: 15
v_gene: TRBV11-3
CDR3aa: CASSISGASTDTQYF

len: 14
v_gene: TRBV10-3
CDR3aa: CAIRGAGDADTQYF

len: 13
v_gene: TRBV29-1
CDR3aa: CSDLTGGNTEAFF

len: 14
v_gene: TRBV18
CDR3aa: CASSPRGDYNEQFF

len: 13
v_gene: TRBV15
CDR3aa: CATSRDKADTQYF

len: 15
v_gene: TRBV28
CDR3aa: CASTSAGGTNEKLFF

len: 14
v_gene: TRBV4-3
CDR3aa: CASSLQTGPYEQYF

len: 15
v_gene: TRBV5-1
CDR3aa: CASSYRDRGRDEQYF

len: 13
v_gene: TRBV19
CDR3aa: CASSMVGLREAFF

len: 18
v_gene: TRBV7-2
CDR3aa: CASSLRPSGGARYNEQFF

len: 14
v_gene: TRBV2
CDR3aa: CASSESGRAYEQYF

len: 14
v_gene: TRBV6-1
CDR3aa: CASGSGTGDEKLFF

len: 15
v_gene: TRBV5-1
CDR3aa: CASSFRDRVTGELFF

len: 15
v_gene: TRBV27
CDR3aa: CASSLTGSSYNEQFF

len: 15
v_gene: TRBV6-1
CDR3aa: CASSESVESNQPQHF

len: 12
v_gene: TRBV10-3
CDR3aa: CAISEPGQENTF

len: 15
v_gene: TRBV7-9
CDR3aa: CASSLSGTGANVLTF

len: 13
v_gene: TRBV7-2
CDR3aa: CASSPNSNQPQHF

len: 15
v_gene: TRBV7-8
CDR3aa: CASSTSSGVTYEQYF

len: 15
v_gene: TRBV28
CDR3aa: CASSLPGSGNSPLHF

len: 15
v_gene: TRBV4-1
CDR3aa: CASSQGAGSTDTQYF

len: 15
v_gene: TRBV5-6
CDR3aa: CATTMGPGQWQTQYF

len: 11
v_gene: TRBV29-1
CDR3aa: CSVGRGGEQFF

len: 14
v_gene: TRBV10-3
CDR3aa: CAISEGGRNTEAFF

len: 13
v_gene: TRBV21-1
CDR3aa: CASSIWQVWGYTF

len: 13
v_gene: TRBV28
CDR3aa: CASRTGANYGYTF

len: 14
v_gene: TRBV18
CDR3aa: CASSRDRLEETQYF

len: 11
v_gene: TRBV6-6
CDR3aa: CASSYHDGYTF

len: 13
v_gene: TRBV7-2
CDR3aa: CASSYGGNSPLHF

len: 18
v_gene: TRBV7-2
CDR3aa: CASSLARGSLSTGNTIYF

len: 14
v_gene: TRBV19
CDR3aa: CASRFRDSSYEQYF

len: 15
v_gene: TRBV5-4
CDR3aa: CASSLSQGRGTEAFF

len: 15
v_gene: TRBV19
CDR3aa: CASSLPSRLGGTQYF

len: 16
v_gene: TRBV6-5
CDR3aa: CASSYNQGAMNTEAFF

len: 15
v_gene: TRBV11-2
CDR3aa: CASSLGGGRIYEQYF

len: 18
v_gene: TRBV7-9
CDR3aa: CASSSGTSGGQNTGELFF

len: 17
v_gene: TRBV18
CDR3aa: CASSPETPTANGNTIYF

len: 14
v_gene: TRBV5-1
CDR3aa: CASSLSTATDTQYF